A selection of T cell receptor beta chains follows, all from one sample in a study of technical replicates of blood from several donors. This table comes from immunoSEQ multiplex PCR, and its TCRdb copy is limited to in-frame clones, with some not included. The repertoire consists of tens of thousands of clones, with 92% occurring once and the leading ten covering less than 0.5%. Material: T cells isolated from PBMCs. The receptors here all came from a human donor in good health. The conserved cysteine and the conserved F or W are not part of the CDR3 here.

V,CDR3
TRBV6-5,ASSYSETGSQH
TRBV6-1,ASSEGRGVQPQH
TRBV6-5,ASSYGTGGKETQY
TRBV9,ASSGRVSYEQY
TRBV27,ASSLGQGFRQPQH
TRBV5-4,ASSLVGRANTGELF
TRBV5-6,ASSFNSDTDTQY
TRBV12-5,ASATAVAGDSYNEQF
TRBV9,ASSVSGPSYNEQF
TRBV13,ASSFTSINEQF
TRBV4-1,ASSHRLAGGRNEQF
TRBV5-1,ASSLGPQINTEAF
TRBV7-9,ASSSSGFGGQAF
TRBV6-1,ASRKVQGSYEQY
TRBV4-3,ASSQDVLAEADTQY
TRBV9,ASSPGLASTGELF
TRBV29-1,SVSGGDEAF
TRBV9,ASSGTGGTEAF
TRBV7-2,ASSWGLAGGLVGETQY
TRBV5-1,ASSIAGYYNQPQH
TRBV6-5,ASSYSVYSPLH
TRBV11-2,ASSTLRGPYNEQF
TRBV4-3,ASSHGTGLGYGYT
TRBV7-6,ASRELVGTEAF
TRBV11-3,ASSANLAGGTGELF
TRBV9,ASSVSGLAGGYNEQF
TRBV4-3,ASSQDNWLKETGGKNSYEQY
TRBV11-2,ASSFSRGTDTQY
TRBV25-1,ASSVNRVSGANVLT
TRBV7-6,ASSSGQGRPVVF
TRBV4-2,ASSPRTENTEAF
TRBV7-2,ASSSIRTSADTQY
TRBV6-6,ASSSLYEQY
TRBV9,ASSLGLAGIETQY
TRBV7-8,ASSFGTSGGISYEQY
TRBV6-5,ASSYQQGYEQY
TRBV6-1,ASTQGTDTQY
TRBV18,ASSRSRGNQPQH
TRBV7-9,ASSLVILANTGELF
TRBV6-1,ASKIQREKDTQY
TRBV19,ASSIHDRGSGELF
TRBV7-8,ASSSRGNYGYT
TRBV5-5,ASSLETGWAPQH
TRBV7-9,ASTPQGTIYEQY
TRBV11-1,ASSLETSPENEQF
TRBV30,AWSVRSGDGYT